This T cell receptor (beta chain) stems from a study of T cell responses to AZD1222 COVID-19 vaccine. Study-wide results and limits: Baseline testing showed seropositivity in only six AZD1222 recipients.

Second-dose recipients at about 4 or about 12 weeks were treated as one pooled group. The V and J ends lost 0 bases and 4 bases respectively, with 11 bases between them. CDR3 length: 14 amino acids. Germline assignment: CDR1 SGHRS and CDR2 YFSETQ. In its sample, this clone was seen once. The antigen is not known. The data were produced by immunoSEQ multiplex PCR, yet TCRdb's version contains in-frame clones alone and is incomplete. The table has approximately 150,000 clones, more than 85% seen once; the top ten hold 2.5% to 3.5%. The origin of this receptor is an adult who received the AZD1222 COVID-19 vaccine. The sample was peripheral blood, taken 28 days after the second AZD1222 dose. The chain carries TRBV5-1 and TRBJ2-7; D ambiguous. The DNA of the CDR3 is TGCGCCAGCAGCTTGGACGAGCCCTATTACGAGCAGTACTTC. This translates into CASSLDEPYYEQYF. Full variable domain (remainder filled in from reference TRBV5-1 and TRBJ2-7): KAGVTQTPRYLIKTRGQQVTLSCSPISGHRSVSWYQQTPGQGLQFLFEYFSETQRNKGNFPGRFSGRQFSNSRSEMNVSTLELGDSALYLCASSLDEPYYEQYFGPGTRLTVT.